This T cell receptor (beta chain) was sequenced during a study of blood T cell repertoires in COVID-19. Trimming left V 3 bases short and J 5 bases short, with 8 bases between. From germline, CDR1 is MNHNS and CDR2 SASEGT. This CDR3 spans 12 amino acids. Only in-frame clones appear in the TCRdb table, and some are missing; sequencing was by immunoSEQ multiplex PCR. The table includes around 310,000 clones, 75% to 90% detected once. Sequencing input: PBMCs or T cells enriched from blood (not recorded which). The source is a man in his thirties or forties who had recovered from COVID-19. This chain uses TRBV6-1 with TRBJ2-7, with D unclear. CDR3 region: CASSESRDEQYF. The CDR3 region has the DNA TGTGCCAGCAGTGAGAGCCGAGACGAGCAGTACTTC.